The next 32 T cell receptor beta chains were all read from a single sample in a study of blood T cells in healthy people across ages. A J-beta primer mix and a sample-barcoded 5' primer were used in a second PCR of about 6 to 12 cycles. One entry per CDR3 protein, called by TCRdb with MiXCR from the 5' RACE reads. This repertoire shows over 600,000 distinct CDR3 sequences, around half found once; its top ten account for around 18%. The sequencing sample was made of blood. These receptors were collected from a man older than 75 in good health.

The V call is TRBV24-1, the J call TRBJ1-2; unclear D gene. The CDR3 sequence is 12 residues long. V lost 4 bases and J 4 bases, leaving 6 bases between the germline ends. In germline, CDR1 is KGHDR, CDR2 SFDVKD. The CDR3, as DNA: TGTGCCACCAGTGACCGGATCTATGGCTACACCTTC. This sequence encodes CATSDRIYGYTF.

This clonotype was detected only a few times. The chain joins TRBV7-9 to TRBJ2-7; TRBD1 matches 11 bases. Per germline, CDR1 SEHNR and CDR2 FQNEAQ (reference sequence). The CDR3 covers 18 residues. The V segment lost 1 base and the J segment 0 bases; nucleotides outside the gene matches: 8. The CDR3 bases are TGTGCCAGCAGCTTAGGGCCCGGACAGGGGGCCCTCTCCTACGAGCAGTACTTC. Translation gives CASSLGPGQGALSYEQYF.

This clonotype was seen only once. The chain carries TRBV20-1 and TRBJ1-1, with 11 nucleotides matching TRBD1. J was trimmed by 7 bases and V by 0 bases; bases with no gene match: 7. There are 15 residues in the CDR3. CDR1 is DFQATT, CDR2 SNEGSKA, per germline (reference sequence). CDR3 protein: CSARERTGGADEAFF. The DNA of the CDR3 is TGCAGTGCTAGAGAAAGGACAGGGGGCGCAGATGAAGCTTTCTTT.

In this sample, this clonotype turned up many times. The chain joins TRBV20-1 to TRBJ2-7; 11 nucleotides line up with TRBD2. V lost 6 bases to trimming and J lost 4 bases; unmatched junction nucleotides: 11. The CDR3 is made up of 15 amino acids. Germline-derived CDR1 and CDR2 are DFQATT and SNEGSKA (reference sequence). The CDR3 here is CSAPSSGRAGYEQYF. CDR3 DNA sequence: TGCAGTGCCCCGAGTAGCGGGAGGGCCGGGTACGAGCAGTACTTC.

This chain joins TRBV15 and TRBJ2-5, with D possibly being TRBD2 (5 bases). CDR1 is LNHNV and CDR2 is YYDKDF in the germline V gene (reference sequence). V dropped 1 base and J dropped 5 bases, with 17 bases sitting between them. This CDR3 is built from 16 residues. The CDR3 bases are TGTGCCACCAGCAGAGTTGATACAGACGGACTGGAGACCCAGTACTTC. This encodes CATSRVDTDGLETQYF.

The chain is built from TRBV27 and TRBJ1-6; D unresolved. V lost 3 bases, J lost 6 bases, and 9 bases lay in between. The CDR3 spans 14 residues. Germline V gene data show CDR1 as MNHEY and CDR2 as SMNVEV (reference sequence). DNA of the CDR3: TGTGCCAGCAGTTTCGGACGGATTAATTCACCCCTCCACTTT. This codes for CASSFGRINSPLHF.

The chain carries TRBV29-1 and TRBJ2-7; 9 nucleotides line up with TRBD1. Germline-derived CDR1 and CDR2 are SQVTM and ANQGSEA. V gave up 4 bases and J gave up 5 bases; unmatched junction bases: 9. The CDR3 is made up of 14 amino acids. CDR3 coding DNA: TGCAGCGTTGGGCACCGGGACAGGGTTCACGAGCAGTACTTC. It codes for CSVGHRDRVHEQYF.

CDR3 region: CAISDDQQGGGAGIEQFF. The DNA for the CDR3 is TGTGCCATCAGTGACGACCAACAGGGGGGAGGGGCCGGTATTGAGCAGTTCTTC. The J gene is TRBJ2-1, the V gene TRBV10-3; a possible D gene is TRBD1 (8 bases). V dropped 3 bases and J dropped 9 bases, with 27 bases sitting between them. Germline V gene sequence: CDR1 ENHRY, CDR2 SYGVKD. The CDR3 is 18 residues long.

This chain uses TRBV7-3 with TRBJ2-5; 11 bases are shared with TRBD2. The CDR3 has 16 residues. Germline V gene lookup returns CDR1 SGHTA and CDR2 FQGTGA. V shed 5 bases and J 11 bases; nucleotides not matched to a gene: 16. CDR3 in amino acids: CASSPEGTSGYNEQYF. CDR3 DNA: TGTGCCAGCAGCCCAGAGGGGACTAGCGGATACAATGAGCAGTACTTC.

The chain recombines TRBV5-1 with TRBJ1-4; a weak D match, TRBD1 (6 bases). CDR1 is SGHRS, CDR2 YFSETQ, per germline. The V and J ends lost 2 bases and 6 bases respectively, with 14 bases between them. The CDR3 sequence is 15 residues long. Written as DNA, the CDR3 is TGCGCCAGCAGCTTCACCGGGACACCAGATGAAAAACTGTTTTTT. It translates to CASSFTGTPDEKLFF.

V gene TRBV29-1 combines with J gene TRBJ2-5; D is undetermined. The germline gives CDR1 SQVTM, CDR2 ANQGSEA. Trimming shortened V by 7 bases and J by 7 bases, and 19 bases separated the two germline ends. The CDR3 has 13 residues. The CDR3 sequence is CSAVARSDRTQYF. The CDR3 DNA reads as TGCAGCGCCGTAGCCCGGAGTGATAGGACCCAGTACTTC.

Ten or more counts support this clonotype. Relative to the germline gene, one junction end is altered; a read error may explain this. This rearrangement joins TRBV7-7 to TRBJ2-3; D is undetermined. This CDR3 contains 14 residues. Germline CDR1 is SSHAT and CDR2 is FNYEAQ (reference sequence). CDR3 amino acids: CASSATRAGDTQYF. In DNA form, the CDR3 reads TGTGCTAGCAGCGCCACTCGAGCTGGGGATACGCAGTATTTT.

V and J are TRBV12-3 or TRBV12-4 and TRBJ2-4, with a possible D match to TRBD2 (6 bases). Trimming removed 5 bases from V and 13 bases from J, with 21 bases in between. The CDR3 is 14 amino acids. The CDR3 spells CASSVEGTEEIQYF. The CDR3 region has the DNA TGTGCCAGCAGTGTAGAAGGGACTGAGGAGATCCAGTACTTC.

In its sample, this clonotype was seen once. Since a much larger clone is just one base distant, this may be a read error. This CDR3 reads CSAQKSGQETQFF. CDR3 sequence (DNA): TGCAGCGCCCAAAAGAGCGGGCAAGAGACCCAGTTCTTC. The chain joins TRBV29-1 to TRBJ2-5, with D possibly being TRBD2 (6 bases). The end of the DNA fits TRBJ2-1 better, so the J call may be wrong. Per germline, CDR1 SQVTM and CDR2 ANQGSEA. The CDR3 is 13 residues long.

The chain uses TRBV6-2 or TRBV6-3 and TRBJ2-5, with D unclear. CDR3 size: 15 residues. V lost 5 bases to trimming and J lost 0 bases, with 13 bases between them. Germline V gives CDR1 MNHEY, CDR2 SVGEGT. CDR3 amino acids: CASSRLTSYQETQYF. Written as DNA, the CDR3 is TGTGCCAGCAGTCGCCTGACGAGTTACCAAGAGACCCAGTACTTC.

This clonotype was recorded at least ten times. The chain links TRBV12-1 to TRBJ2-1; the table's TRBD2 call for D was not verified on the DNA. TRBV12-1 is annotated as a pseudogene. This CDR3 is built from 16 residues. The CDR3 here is CASSPIRTSGYNEQFF. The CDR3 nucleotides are TGTGCCAGCAGCCCAATCCGGACTAGCGGGTACAATGAGCAGTTCTTC.

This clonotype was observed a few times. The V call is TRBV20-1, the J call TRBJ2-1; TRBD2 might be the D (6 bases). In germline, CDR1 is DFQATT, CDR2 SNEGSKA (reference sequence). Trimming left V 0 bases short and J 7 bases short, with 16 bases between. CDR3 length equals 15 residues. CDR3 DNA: TGCAGTGCTAGAGACTGGGACTCTGCTAGGAATGAGCAGTTCTTC. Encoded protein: CSARDWDSARNEQFF.

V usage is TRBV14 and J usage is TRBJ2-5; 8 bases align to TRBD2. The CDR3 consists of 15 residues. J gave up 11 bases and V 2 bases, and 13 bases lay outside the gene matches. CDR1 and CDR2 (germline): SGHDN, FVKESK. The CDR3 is CASSQLSGSLHEQYF. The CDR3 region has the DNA TGTGCCAGCAGCCAACTAAGCGGGAGTTTGCATGAGCAGTACTTC. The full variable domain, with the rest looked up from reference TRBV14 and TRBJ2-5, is EAGVTQFPSHSVIEKGQTVTLRCDPISGHDNLYWYRRVMGKEIKFLLHFVKESKQDESGMPNNRFLAERTGGTYSTLKVQPAELEDSGVYFCASSQLSGSLHEQYFGPGTRLLVL.

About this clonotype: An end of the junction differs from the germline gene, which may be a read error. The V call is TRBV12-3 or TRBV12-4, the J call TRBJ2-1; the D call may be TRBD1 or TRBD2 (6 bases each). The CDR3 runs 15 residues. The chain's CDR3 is CACSIGGVGGNEQFF. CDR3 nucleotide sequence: TGTGCCTGCAGCATAGGCGGGGTAGGGGGGAATGAGCAGTTCTTC.

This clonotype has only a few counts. The CDR3 nucleotides are TGTGCCAGCAGCCAGCATCCGGGACAGGGTGTTGAGCAGTTCTTC. It yields the protein CASSQHPGQGVEQFF. The rearrangement joins TRBV11-2 to TRBJ2-1, with TRBD1 identical over 9 bases. The CDR3 extends over 15 amino acids. V shed 5 bases, J shed 9 bases, and the junction held 11 bases outside the gene matches. Germline loops: CDR1 SGHAT, CDR2 FQNNGV.

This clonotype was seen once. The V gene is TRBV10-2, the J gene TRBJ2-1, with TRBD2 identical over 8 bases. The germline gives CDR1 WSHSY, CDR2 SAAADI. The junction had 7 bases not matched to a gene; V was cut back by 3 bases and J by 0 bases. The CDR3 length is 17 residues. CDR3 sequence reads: CASSDWLAGSSYNEQFF. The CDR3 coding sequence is TGCGCCAGCAGTGATTGGTTAGCGGGGAGCTCCTACAATGAGCAGTTCTTC.

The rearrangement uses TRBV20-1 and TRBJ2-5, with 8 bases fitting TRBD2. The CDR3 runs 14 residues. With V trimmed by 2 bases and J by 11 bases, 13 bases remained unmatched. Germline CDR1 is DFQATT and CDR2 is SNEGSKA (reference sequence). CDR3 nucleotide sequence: TGCAGTGCTAGAAAACTAGCGGCGCTCAAAGAGCAGTACTTC. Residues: CSARKLAALKEQYF.

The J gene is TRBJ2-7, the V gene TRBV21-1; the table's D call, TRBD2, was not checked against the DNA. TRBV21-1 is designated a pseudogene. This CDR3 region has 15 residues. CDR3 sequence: CASYPTSVESSEQYF. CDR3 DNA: TGTGCCAGCTATCCTACTAGCGTCGAGTCCTCCGAGCAGTACTTC.

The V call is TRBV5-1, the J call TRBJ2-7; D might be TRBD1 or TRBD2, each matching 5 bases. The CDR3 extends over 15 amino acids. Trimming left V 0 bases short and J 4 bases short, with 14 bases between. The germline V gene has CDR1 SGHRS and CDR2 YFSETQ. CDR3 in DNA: TGCGCCAGCAGCTTGGATCCAGGGACCAATTACGAGCAGTACTTC. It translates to CASSLDPGTNYEQYF.

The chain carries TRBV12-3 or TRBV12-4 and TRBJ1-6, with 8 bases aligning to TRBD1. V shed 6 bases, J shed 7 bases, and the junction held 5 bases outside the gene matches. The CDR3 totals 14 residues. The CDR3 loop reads CASSPRQGNSPLHF. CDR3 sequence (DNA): TGTGCCAGCAGCCCGAGACAGGGGAATTCACCCCTCCACTTT.

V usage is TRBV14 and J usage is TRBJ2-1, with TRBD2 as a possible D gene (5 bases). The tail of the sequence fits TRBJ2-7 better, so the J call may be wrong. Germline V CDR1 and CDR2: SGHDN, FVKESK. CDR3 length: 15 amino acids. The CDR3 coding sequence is TGTGCCAGCAGCCAAGGTTTAGCGAGGTACAATGAGCAGTACTTC. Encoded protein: CASSQGLARYNEQYF.

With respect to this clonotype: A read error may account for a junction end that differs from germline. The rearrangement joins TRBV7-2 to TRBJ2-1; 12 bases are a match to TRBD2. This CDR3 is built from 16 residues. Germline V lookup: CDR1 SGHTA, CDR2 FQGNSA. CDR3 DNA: TGTGCCAGCAGAGAAGGACTAGCGGGGTCCTACGATGAGCAGTTCTTC. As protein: CASREGLAGSYDEQFF.

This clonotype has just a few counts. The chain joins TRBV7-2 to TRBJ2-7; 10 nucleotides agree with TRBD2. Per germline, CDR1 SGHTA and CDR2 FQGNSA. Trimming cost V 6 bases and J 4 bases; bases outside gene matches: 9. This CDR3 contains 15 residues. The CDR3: CASSSSSGRWYEQYF. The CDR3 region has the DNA TGTGCCAGCAGTTCGTCTAGCGGGAGATGGTACGAGCAGTACTTC. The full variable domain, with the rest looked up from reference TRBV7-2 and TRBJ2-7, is GAGVSQSPSNKVTEKGKDVELRCDPISGHTALYWYRQSLGQGLEFLIYFQGNSAPDKSGLPSDRFSAERTGGSVSTLTIQRTQQEDSAVYLCASSSSSGRWYEQYFGPGTRLTVT.

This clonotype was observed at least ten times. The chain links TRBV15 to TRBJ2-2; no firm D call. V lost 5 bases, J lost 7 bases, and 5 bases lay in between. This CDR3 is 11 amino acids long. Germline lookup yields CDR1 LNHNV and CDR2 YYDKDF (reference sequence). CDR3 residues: CATSGFGELFF. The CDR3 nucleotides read TGTGCCACCAGCGGGTTCGGGGAGCTGTTTTTT.

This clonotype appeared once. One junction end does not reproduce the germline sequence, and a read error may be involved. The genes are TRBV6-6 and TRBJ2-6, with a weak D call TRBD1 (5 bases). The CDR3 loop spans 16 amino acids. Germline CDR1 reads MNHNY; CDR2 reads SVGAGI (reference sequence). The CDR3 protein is CASSYVAYSGANVPTF. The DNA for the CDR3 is TGTGCCAGCAGTTACGTGGCGTACTCTGGGGCCAACGTCCCGACTTTC.

The CDR3 protein is CASSARDNNNSPLHF. The CDR3 region has the DNA TGTGCCAGCAGCGCCCGGGACAACAATAATTCACCCCTCCACTTT. The J gene is TRBJ1-6, the V gene TRBV9, with a possible D match to TRBD1 (6 bases). Trimming removed 3 bases from V and 5 bases from J, with 12 bases in between. The CDR3 consists of 15 residues. The germline V gene has CDR1 SGDLS and CDR2 YYNGEE.

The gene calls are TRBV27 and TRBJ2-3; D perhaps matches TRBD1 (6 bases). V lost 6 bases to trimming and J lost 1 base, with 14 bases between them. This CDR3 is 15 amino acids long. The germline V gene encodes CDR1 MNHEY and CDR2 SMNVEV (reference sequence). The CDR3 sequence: CASSRYRTGTDTQYF. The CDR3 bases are TGTGCCAGCAGCCGTTACAGGACAGGCACAGATACGCAGTATTTT.